This T cell receptor (beta chain) was sequenced for a study of radiation and T cells in renal cell carcinoma. Time point here: baseline pretreatment blood. The treatment is: 15 Gy SBRT to primary tumor, nephrectomy 4 weeks later. After SBRT, blood was collected at 2 and 4 weeks, plus baseline. This renal cell carcinoma was of the clear cell type. V lost 0 bases and J 8 bases, leaving 4 bases between the germline ends. Germline assignment: CDR1 SGHRS and CDR2 YFSETQ. The CDR3 has 11 residues. Repertoires were generated with immunoSEQ multiplex PCR, while TCRdb's copy carries only in-frame clones and drops some. Of about 88,000 clones listed, approximately 86% are singletons. The study's findings and limits: Top tumor clonotypes rose in blood 2 weeks post-radiation, then contracted.

For this clone: What it binds is not known.

J is TRBJ2-3 and V is TRBV5-1, with D uncertain. The sequencing used blood, collected from a patient whose treatment included radiotherapy and nephrectomy. This sequence was found in a man aged 45-65 years with renal cell carcinoma. CDR3 loop: CASSLEGTQYF. CDR3 coding DNA: TGCGCCAGCAGCTTGGAGGGTACGCAGTATTTT. Combining the CDR3 with reference TRBV5-1 and TRBJ2-3 gives the whole variable domain KAGVTQTPRYLIKTRGQQVTLSCSPISGHRSVSWYQQTPGQGLQFLFEYFSETQRNKGNFPGRFSGRQFSNSRSEMNVSTLELGDSALYLCASSLEGTQYFGPGTRLTVL.